This TCR beta chain was profiled in a study of cytomegalovirus exposure and HLA in healthy donors. Overall study: The use of the same platform for the roughly 130 validation repertoires and the roughly 630 first-cohort repertoires was reported by a later analysis.

Germline V gene lookup returns CDR1 SGHRS and CDR2 YFSETQ. This CDR3 is 16 amino acids long. The J segment lost 0 bases and the V segment lost 0 bases, leaving 1 base of the junction unmatched. Only in-frame clones appear in the TCRdb table, and some are missing; sequencing was by immunoSEQ multiplex PCR. Among just under 75,000 clones listed, 85% to 95% were seen once. Note on this clone: Its antigen is currently unknown.

Study conclusions and caveats: Using the classifier, cytomegalovirus status was reportedly diagnosed with high specificity and sensitivity. The study listed roughly 160 cytomegalovirus-associated TCR beta chains.

Separate from the roughly 700-subject first cohort was the approximately 110-subject validation cohort, to which the donors belonged. The sequenced sample consisted of PBMCs. The clonotype was recovered from a woman younger than 35 in good health and CMV-seropositive. J is TRBJ2-7 and V is TRBV5-1; 12 bases are a match to TRBD2. In nucleotides, the CDR3 is TGCGCCAGCAGCTTGGGACTAGCGGGGGTCTCCTACGAGCAGTACTTC. Translated, it gives CASSLGLAGVSYEQYF.